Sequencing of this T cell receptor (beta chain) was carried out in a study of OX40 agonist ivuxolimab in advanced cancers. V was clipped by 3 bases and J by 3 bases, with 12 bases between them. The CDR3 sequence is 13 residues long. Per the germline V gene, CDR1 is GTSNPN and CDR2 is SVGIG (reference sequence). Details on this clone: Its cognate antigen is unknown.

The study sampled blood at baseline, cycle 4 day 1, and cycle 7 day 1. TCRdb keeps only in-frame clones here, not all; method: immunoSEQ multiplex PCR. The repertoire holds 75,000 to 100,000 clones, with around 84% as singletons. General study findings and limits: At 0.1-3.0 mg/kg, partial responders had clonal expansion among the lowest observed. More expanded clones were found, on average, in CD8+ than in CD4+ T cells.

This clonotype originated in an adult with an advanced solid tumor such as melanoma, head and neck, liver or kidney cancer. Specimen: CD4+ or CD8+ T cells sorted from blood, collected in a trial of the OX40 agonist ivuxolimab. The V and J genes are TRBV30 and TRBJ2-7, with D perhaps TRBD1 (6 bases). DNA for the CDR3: TGTGCCTGGAGGGCGGTAGGGGGCTACGAGCAGTACTTC. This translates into CAWRAVGGYEQYF.